The 13 T cell receptor beta chains below were found in one sample sequenced in a study of blood T cell repertoires in COVID-19. Assay used: immunoSEQ multiplex PCR; TCRdb lists only in-frame clones, some missing. In the table there are about 37,000 clones, roughly 90% of which are singletons. Sequenced material: peripheral blood. The source is a human donor in a cohort sampled during active COVID-19.

The chain carries TRBV6-6 and TRBJ1-5; 9 bases match TRBD1. The CDR3 has 19 amino acids. V dropped 5 bases and J dropped 4; count of bases not matched to a gene: 18. Germline V gives CDR1 MNHNY, CDR2 SVGAGI (reference sequence). The CDR3 DNA reads TGTGCCAGCAGTCCCGAGCGGGGGTGGGGGACAGGGAGAAATCAGCCCCAGCATTTT. Amino acids: CASSPERGWGTGRNQPQHF.

The chain uses TRBV5-5 and TRBJ1-1; TRBD1 aligns across 8 bases. Per the germline V gene, CDR1 is SGHKS and CDR2 is YYEKEE (reference sequence). V dropped 4 bases and J dropped 4; count of bases not matched to a gene: 9. The CDR3 is 15 amino acids. Written as DNA, the CDR3 is TGTGCCAGCAGCCTCATTCAGGGGGCGAGCACTGAAGCTTTCTTT. This translates into CASSLIQGASTEAFF. Full variable domain (outside the CDR3, taken from reference TRBV5-5 and TRBJ1-1): DAGVTQSPTHLIKTRGQQVTLRCSPISGHKSVSWYQQVLGQGPQFIFQYYEKEERGRGNFPDRFSARQFPNYSSELNVNALLLGDSALYLCASSLIQGASTEAFFGQGTRLTVV.

The V call is TRBV5-1, the J call TRBJ1-6; tentatively, D is TRBD1 (6 bases). Per the germline V gene, CDR1 is SGHRS and CDR2 is YFSETQ. V was clipped by 5 bases and J by 8 bases, with 11 bases between them. CDR3 length equals 13 residues. CDR3 in amino acids: CASRQGRDSPLHF. The CDR3 DNA sequence: TGCGCCAGCAGACAGGGCCGGGATTCACCCCTCCACTTT.

The V gene is TRBV24-1, the J gene TRBJ2-2, with TRBD2 matching over 11 bases. V lost 3 bases to trimming and J lost 4 bases; unmatched junction nucleotides: 3. Per germline, CDR1 KGHDR and CDR2 SFDVKD. The CDR3 sequence is 16 residues long. The CDR3 spells CATSDGLAGRTGELFF. In DNA, the CDR3 is TGTGCCACCAGTGATGGACTAGCGGGCCGCACCGGGGAGCTGTTTTTT.

The genes are TRBV29-1 and TRBJ1-4; tentatively, D is TRBD1 (5 bases). The ends were cut back, 6 bases at V and 8 bases at J, with 10 bases in the middle. The CDR3 runs 11 residues. Germline V CDR1 and CDR2: SQVTM, ANQGSEA. CDR3 sequence (DNA): TGCAGCGTACAGGTTCGAGAAAAACTGTTTTTT. It encodes CSVQVREKLFF.

The chain recombines TRBV19 with TRBJ2-5; 7 bases fit TRBD1. The CDR3 consists of 17 residues. Trimming cost V 6 bases and J 2 bases; bases outside gene matches: 15. Germline CDR1 and CDR2: LNHDA and SQIVND (reference sequence). Written as DNA, the CDR3 is TGTGCCAGTAGGCCTTTATCAGGACGGACAGGTCAAGAGACCCAGTACTTC. It specifies CASRPLSGRTGQETQYF. Full variable domain (remainder filled in from reference TRBV19 and TRBJ2-5): DGGITQSPKYLFRKEGQNVTLSCEQNLNHDAMYWYRQDPGQGLRLIYYSQIVNDFQKGDIAEGYSVSREKKESFPLTVTSAQKNPTAFYLCASRPLSGRTGQETQYFGPGTRLLVL.

This chain joins TRBV9 and TRBJ2-7; 9 positions agree with TRBD1. The CDR3 extends over 14 amino acids. V dropped 0 bases and J dropped 7; count of bases not matched to a gene: 5. CDR1 is SGDLS and CDR2 is YYNGEE in the germline V gene. Here the CDR3 reads CASSVVGQGGEQYF. The DNA of the CDR3 is TGTGCCAGCAGCGTAGTGGGACAGGGAGGGGAGCAGTACTTC.

This chain connects TRBV9 to TRBJ2-7, with 7 bases lining up with TRBD1. This CDR3 region has 14 residues. The germline V gene encodes CDR1 SGDLS and CDR2 YYNGEE. V shed 3 bases and J 2 bases; nucleotides not matched to a gene: 5. The CDR3 bases are TGTGCCAGCAGCGCGACAGGGCAAACCTACGAGCAGTACTTC. Encoded protein: CASSATGQTYEQYF. The full variable domain, completed using reference TRBV9 and TRBJ2-7, is DSGVTQTPKHLITATGQRVTLRCSPRSGDLSVYWYQQSLDQGLQFLIQYYNGEERAKGNILERFSAQQFPDLHSELNLSSLELGDSALYFCASSATGQTYEQYFGPGTRLTVT.

With respect to this clone: This CDR3 is also generated by other DNA sequences in the sample. The V call is TRBV2, the J call TRBJ1-2, with D perhaps matching TRBD1 (6 bases). Trimming left V 6 bases short and J 5 bases short, with 10 bases between. This CDR3 has 12 amino acids. The germline gives CDR1 SNHLY, CDR2 FYNNEI. Written as DNA, the CDR3 is TGTGCCAGCAGCGCACAGGGATATGGCTACACCTTC. Translating gives CASSAQGYGYTF.

In DNA, the CDR3 is TGTGCCAGCACCCAAGGACTAGGCACGAGCTCCTACAATGAGCAGTTCTTC. Protein sequence: CASTQGLGTSSYNEQFF. This chain uses TRBV7-6 with TRBJ2-1; 7 bases are a match to TRBD2. This CDR3 is built from 17 residues. The germline V gene has CDR1 SGHVS and CDR2 FNYEAQ. Germline trimming cut 7 bases from V and 0 bases from J; bases unmatched to any gene: 12.

The V gene is TRBV7-9, the J gene TRBJ1-5, with D hard to call. V lost 1 base and J lost 1, with 8 bases in between. The germline V gene encodes CDR1 SEHNR and CDR2 FQNEAQ (reference sequence). The CDR3 loop spans 15 amino acids. CDR3 sequence: CASSLGQSSNQPQHF. The CDR3 region has the DNA TGTGCCAGCAGCTTAGGGCAATCAAGCAATCAGCCCCAGCATTTT. The full variable domain, with the rest looked up from reference TRBV7-9 and TRBJ1-5, is DTGVSQNPRHKITKRGQNVTFRCDPISEHNRLYWYRQTLGQGPEFLTYFQNEAQLEKSRLLSDRFSAERPKGSFSTLEIQRTEQGDSAMYLCASSLGQSSNQPQHFGDGTRLSIL.

V is TRBV9 and J is TRBJ1-4, with D unresolved. In germline, CDR1 is SGDLS, CDR2 YYNGEE. This CDR3 has 17 amino acids. Trimming took off 3 bases at V and 4 bases at J, with 19 bases between the two ends. CDR3 in amino acids: CASSGGPGARGNEKLFF. CDR3 in DNA: TGTGCCAGCAGCGGAGGACCGGGAGCGCGAGGTAATGAAAAACTGTTTTTT. The complete variable domain, with remaining parts taken from reference TRBV9 and TRBJ1-4, reads DSGVTQTPKHLITATGQRVTLRCSPRSGDLSVYWYQQSLDQGLQFLIQYYNGEERAKGNILERFSAQQFPDLHSELNLSSLELGDSALYFCASSGGPGARGNEKLFFGSGTQLSVL.

V and J are TRBV3-1 (or the pseudogene TRBV3-2) and TRBJ1-2; D may be TRBD1 (6 bases). Germline CDR1 LGHDT, CDR2 YNNKEL (reference sequence). V dropped 1 base and J dropped 1 base, with 13 bases sitting between them. This CDR3 is built from 16 residues. CDR3 loop: CASSQGHRVLNYGYTF. The CDR3 DNA follows: TGTGCCAGCAGCCAAGGGCACAGGGTCCTTAACTATGGCTACACCTTC.